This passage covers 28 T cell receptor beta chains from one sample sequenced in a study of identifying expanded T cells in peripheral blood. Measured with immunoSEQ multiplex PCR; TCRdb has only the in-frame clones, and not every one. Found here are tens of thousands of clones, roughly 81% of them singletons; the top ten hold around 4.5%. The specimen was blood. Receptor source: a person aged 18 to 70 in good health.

CDR3 nucleotide sequence: TGTGCCAGCAGCTCGAACCCGGGACAGGGAGGTCTCCTGTTTTTT. Amino acids: CASSSNPGQGGLLFF. The chain combines TRBV7-8 with TRBJ1-4, with 9 bases that match TRBD1. Trimming took 4 bases from V and 14 from J; bases not matched to a gene: 14. CDR1 is SGHVS, CDR2 FQNEAQ, per germline. The CDR3 runs 15 residues.

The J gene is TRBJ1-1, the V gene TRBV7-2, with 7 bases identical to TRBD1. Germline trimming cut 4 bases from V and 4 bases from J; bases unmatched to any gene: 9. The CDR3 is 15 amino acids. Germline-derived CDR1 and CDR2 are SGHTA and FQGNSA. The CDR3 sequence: CASSSDRVRSTEAFF. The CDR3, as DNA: TGTGCCAGCAGCTCTGACAGGGTGAGGTCCACTGAAGCTTTCTTT.

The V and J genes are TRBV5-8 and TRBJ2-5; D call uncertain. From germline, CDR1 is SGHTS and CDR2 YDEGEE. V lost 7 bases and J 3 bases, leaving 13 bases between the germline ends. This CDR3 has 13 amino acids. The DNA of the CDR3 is TGTGCCAGCCTACTATATAATGAAGAGACCCAGTACTTC. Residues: CASLLYNEETQYF.

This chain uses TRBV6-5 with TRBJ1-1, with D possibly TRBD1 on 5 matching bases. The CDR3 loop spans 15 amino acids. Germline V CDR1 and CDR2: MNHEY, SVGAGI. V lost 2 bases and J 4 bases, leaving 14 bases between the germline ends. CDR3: CASSYGTSRGTEAFF. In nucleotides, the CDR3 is TGTGCCAGCAGTTACGGAACCTCGAGGGGCACTGAAGCTTTCTTT.

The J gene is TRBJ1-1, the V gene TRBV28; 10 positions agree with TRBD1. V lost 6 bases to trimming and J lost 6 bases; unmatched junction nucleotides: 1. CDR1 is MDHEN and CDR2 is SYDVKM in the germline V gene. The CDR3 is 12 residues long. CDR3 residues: CASRTGGPEAFF. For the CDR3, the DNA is TGTGCCAGCAGGACAGGGGGCCCTGAAGCTTTCTTT. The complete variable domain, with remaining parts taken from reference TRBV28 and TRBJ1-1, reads DVKVTQSSRYLVKRTGEKVFLECVQDMDHENMFWYRQDPGLGLRLIYFSYDVKMKEKGDIPEGYSVSREKKERFSLILESASTNQTSMYLCASRTGGPEAFFGQGTRLTVV.

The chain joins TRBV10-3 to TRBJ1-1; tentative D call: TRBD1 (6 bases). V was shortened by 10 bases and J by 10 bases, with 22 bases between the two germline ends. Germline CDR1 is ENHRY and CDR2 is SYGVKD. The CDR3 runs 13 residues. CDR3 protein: CATHGGGRVGAFF. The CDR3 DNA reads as TGTGCCACTCACGGAGGGGGGCGCGTAGGAGCTTTCTTT.

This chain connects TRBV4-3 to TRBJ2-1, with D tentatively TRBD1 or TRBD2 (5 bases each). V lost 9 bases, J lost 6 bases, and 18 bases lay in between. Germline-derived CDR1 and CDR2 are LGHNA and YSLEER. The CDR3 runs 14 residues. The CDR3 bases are TGCGCCAGTGGGGGAACCCGCCTAGGCAATGAGCAGTTCTTC. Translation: CASGGTRLGNEQFF.

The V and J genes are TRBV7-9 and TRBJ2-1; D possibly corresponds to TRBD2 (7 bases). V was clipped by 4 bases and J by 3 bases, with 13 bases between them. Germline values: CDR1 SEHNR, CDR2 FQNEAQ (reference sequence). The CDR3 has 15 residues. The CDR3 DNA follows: TGTGCCAGCAGCTCTCGGGGGGCTGGCTACAATGAGCAGTTCTTC. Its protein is CASSSRGAGYNEQFF.

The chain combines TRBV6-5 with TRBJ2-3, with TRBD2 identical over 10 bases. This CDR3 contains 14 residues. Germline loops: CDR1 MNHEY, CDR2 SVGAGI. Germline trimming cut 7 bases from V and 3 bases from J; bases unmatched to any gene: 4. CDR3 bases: TGTGCCAGCAAGAAACTAGCGGGGACAGATACGCAGTATTTT. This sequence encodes CASKKLAGTDTQYF.

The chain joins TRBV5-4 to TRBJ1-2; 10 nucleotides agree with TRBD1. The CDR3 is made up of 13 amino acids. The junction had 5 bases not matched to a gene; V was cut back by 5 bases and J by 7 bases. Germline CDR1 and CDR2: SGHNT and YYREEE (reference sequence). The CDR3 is CASSWDRGSGYTF. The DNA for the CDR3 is TGTGCCAGCAGTTGGGACAGGGGCTCTGGCTACACCTTC.

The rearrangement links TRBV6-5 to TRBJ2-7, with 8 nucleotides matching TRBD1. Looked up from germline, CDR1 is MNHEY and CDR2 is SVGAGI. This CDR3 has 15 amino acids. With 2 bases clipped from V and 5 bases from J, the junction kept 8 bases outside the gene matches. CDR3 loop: CASSYERTGRDEQYF. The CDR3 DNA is TGTGCCAGCAGTTACGAAAGGACAGGGAGAGACGAGCAGTACTTC.

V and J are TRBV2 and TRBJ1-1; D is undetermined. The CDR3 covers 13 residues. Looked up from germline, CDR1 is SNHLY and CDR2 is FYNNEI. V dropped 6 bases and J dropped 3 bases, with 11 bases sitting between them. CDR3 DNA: TGTGCCAGCAGCGCGAACCTTGACACTGAAGCTTTCTTT. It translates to CASSANLDTEAFF.

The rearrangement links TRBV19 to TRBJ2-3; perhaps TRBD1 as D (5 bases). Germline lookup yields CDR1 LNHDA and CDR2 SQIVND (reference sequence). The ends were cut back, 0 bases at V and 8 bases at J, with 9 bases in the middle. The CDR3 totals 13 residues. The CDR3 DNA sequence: TGTGCCAGTAGTATAGACAGGGAAGGTACGCAGTATTTT. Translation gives CASSIDREGTQYF.

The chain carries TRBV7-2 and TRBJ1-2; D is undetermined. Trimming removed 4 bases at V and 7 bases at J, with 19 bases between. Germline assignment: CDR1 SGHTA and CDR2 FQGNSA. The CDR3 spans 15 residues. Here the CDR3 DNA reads TGTGCCAGCAGCTCCCAGCCCGGGCCCCGAGGTGGCTACACCTTC. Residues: CASSSQPGPRGGYTF.

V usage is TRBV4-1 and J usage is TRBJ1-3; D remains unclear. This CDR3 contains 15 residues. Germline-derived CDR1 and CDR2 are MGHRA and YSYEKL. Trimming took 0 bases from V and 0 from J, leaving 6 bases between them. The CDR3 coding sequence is TGCGCCAGCAGCCAAGACCAGAGCTCTGGAAACACCATATATTTT. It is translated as CASSQDQSSGNTIYF.

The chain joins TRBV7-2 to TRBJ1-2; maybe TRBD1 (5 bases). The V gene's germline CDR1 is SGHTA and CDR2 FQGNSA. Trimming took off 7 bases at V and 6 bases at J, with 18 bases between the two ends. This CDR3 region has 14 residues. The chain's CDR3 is CASNLAVGPNGYTF. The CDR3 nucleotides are TGTGCCAGCAACCTAGCAGTGGGACCGAATGGCTACACCTTC.

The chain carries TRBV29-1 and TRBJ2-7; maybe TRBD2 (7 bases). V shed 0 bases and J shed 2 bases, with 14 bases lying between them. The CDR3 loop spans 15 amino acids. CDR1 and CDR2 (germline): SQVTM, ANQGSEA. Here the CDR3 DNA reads TGCAGCGTTGAAGATTCTGGGGGGGGGCCCTACGAGCAGTACTTC. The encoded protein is CSVEDSGGGPYEQYF.

The CDR3 loop is CASSPSTGSYNEQFF. The DNA for the CDR3 is TGTGCCAGCAGCCCTTCTACAGGTTCCTACAATGAGCAGTTCTTC. The genes are TRBV7-8 and TRBJ2-1; a possible D gene is TRBD1 (5 bases). The ends were cut back, 5 bases at V and 1 base at J, with 12 bases in the middle. The CDR3 has 15 amino acids. The germline V gene encodes CDR1 SGHVS and CDR2 FQNEAQ.

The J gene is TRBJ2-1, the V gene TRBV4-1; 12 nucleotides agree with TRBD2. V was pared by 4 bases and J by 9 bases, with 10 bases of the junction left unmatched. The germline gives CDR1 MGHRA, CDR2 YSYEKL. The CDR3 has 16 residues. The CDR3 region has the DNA TGCGCCAGCAGCCTTACTACTAGCGGGGGGAGGGTTGAGCAGTTCTTC. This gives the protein CASSLTTSGGRVEQFF.

The CDR3 nucleotides are TGCGCCAGCAACAACCCGGCGGAGACCCAGTACTTC. Its protein is CASNNPAETQYF. V usage is TRBV5-1 and J usage is TRBJ2-5; D uncertain. Germline lookup yields CDR1 SGHRS and CDR2 YFSETQ. The CDR3 extends over 12 amino acids. Trimming took 6 bases from V and 5 from J, leaving 11 bases between them.

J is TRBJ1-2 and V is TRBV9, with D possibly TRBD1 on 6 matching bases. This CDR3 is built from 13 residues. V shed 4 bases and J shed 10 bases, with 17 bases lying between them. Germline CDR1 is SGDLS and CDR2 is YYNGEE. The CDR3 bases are TGTGCCAGCAGCCCTTACGAAGGACAGATCTACACCTTC. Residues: CASSPYEGQIYTF.

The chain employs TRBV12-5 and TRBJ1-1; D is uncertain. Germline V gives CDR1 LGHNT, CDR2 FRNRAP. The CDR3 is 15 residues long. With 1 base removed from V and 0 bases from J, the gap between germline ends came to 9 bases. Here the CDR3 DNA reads TGTGCTAGTGGTTTGGGCAGAGCTATGAACACTGAAGCTTTCTTT. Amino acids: CASGLGRAMNTEAFF.

CDR3 DNA sequence: TGCAGCGTTGTGGACCAGGGGTACACTGAAGCTTTCTTT. As protein: CSVVDQGYTEAFF. The chain has TRBV29-1 and TRBJ1-1, with D perhaps matching TRBD1 (6 bases). V lost 4 bases to trimming and J lost 3 bases, with 12 bases between them. CDR1 and CDR2 (germline): SQVTM, ANQGSEA. The CDR3 is 13 residues long.

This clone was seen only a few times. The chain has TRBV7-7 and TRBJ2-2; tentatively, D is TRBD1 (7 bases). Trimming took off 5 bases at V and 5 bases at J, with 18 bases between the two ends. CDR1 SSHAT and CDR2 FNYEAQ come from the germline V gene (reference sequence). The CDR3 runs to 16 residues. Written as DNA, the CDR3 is TGTGCCAGCAGCCAGCGGCGGGACAGATCTACCGGGGAGCTGTTTTTT. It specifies CASSQRRDRSTGELFF. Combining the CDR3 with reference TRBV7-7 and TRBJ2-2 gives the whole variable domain GAGVSQSPRYKVTKRGQDVTLRCDPISSHATLYWYQQALGQGPEFLTYFNYEAQPDKSGLPSDRFSAERPEGSISTLTIQRTEQRDSAMYRCASSQRRDRSTGELFFGEGSRLTVL.

CDR3 coding DNA: TGTGCCAGCTCACCACTACAGGGTGAAGCTTTCTTT. Amino acid sequence: CASSPLQGEAFF. The V and J genes are TRBV18 and TRBJ1-1, with D possibly matching TRBD1 (6 bases). Germline V gene sequence: CDR1 KGHSH, CDR2 LQKENI. V was clipped by 1 base and J by 7 bases, with 7 bases between them. The CDR3 consists of 12 residues. Filled out from reference TRBV18 and TRBJ1-1, the complete variable domain reads NAGVMQNPRHLVRRRGQEARLRCSPMKGHSHVYWYRQLPEEGLKFMVYLQKENIIDESGMPKERFSAEFPKEGPSILRIQQVVRGDSAAYFCASSPLQGEAFFGQGTRLTVV.

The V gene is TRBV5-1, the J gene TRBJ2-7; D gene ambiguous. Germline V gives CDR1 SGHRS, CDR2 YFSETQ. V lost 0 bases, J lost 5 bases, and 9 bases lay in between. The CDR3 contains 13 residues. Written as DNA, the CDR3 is TGCGCCAGCAGCTTGGTGGAAAGGGACGAGCAGTACTTC. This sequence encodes CASSLVERDEQYF.

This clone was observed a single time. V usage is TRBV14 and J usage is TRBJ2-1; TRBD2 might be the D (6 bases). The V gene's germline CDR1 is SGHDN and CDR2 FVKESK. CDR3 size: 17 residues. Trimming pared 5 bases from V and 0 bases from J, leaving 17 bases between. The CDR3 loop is CASSSGGRLSSYNEQFF. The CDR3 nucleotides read TGTGCCAGCAGCTCAGGAGGGAGGCTGAGCTCCTACAATGAGCAGTTCTTC.

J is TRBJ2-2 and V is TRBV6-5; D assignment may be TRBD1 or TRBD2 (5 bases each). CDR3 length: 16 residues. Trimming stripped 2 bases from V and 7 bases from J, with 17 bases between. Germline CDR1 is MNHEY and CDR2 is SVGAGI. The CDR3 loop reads CASSYQWGFGIGELFF. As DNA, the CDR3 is TGTGCCAGCAGTTACCAGTGGGGGTTTGGCATCGGGGAGCTGTTTTTT.